This entry is about one TCR beta chain. CDR3 length: 15 amino acids. Germline V gene data show CDR1 as SGHRS and CDR2 as YFSETQ. Trimming stripped 0 bases from V and 1 base from J, with 8 bases between. These data originate in a study of blood T cell repertoires in COVID-19. Overall study context: Samples representing acute and convalescent COVID-19 were sourced from the United States, Italy and Spain.

In the original processing: Reference gene primer amplification gave estimated nucleated cell counts. This table comes from immunoSEQ multiplex PCR, and its TCRdb copy is limited to in-frame clones, with some not included. That table gives V, J and clone size, and the DNA gave D and trimming. This table holds about 120,000 clones, approximately 90% found once. The sequencing sample was made of peripheral blood. The TCR was taken from a human donor with active COVID-19. The donor label of this sample is uncertain. The V and J genes are TRBV5-1 and TRBJ1-3; tentative D call: TRBD1 (5 bases). CDR3 protein: CASSLGGGSGNTIYF. CDR3 nucleotides: TGCGCCAGCAGCTTGGGCGGGGGATCTGGAAACACCATATATTTT. Filled out from reference TRBV5-1 and TRBJ1-3, the complete variable domain reads KAGVTQTPRYLIKTRGQQVTLSCSPISGHRSVSWYQQTPGQGLQFLFEYFSETQRNKGNFPGRFSGRQFSNSRSEMNVSTLELGDSALYLCASSLGGGSGNTIYFGEGSWLTVV.